The next 20 T cell receptor beta chains were all read from a single sample in a study of CD8 T cells in Susac syndrome. Random-hexamer reverse transcription was applied to about 0.45 to 1 ug RNA. One entry per CDR3 protein results from TCRdb running MiXCR on the immunoSEQ multiplex PCR reads. This sample yields more than 100,000 distinct CDR3 sequences, of which around 96% are seen a single time; approximately 0.15% belongs to the top ten. Material for sequencing was CD4+ T cells from PBMCs. These receptors were obtained from a human donor with Susac syndrome.

The rearrangement links TRBV12-3 or TRBV12-4 to TRBJ2-7; unclear D gene. CDR3 length: 14 amino acids. V was shortened by 6 bases and J by 2 bases, with 14 bases between the two germline ends. The CDR3 DNA is TGTGCCAGCAGCGGCTTAGGAACCCCCTACGAGCAGTACTTC. This translates into CASSGLGTPYEQYF.

The chain has TRBV2 and TRBJ1-5; D is unresolved. Trimming removed 3 bases from V and 4 bases from J, with 10 bases in between. Germline V CDR1 and CDR2: SNHLY, FYNNEI. The CDR3 is made up of 14 amino acids. For the CDR3, the DNA is TGTGCCAGCAGTGATCGGATCCAGAATCAGCCCCAGCATTTT. It encodes CASSDRIQNQPQHF.

The genes are TRBV3-1 and TRBJ1-2; D unclear. Per germline, CDR1 LGHDT and CDR2 YNNKEL (reference sequence). Trimming pared 1 base from V and 2 bases from J, leaving 8 bases between. The CDR3 contains 14 residues. CDR3 coding DNA: TGTGCCAGCAGCCAAGGCCCGGCCAACTATGGCTACACCTTC. It yields the protein CASSQGPANYGYTF.

The chain has TRBV6-2 or TRBV6-3 and TRBJ2-1; no clear D gene. CDR3 length equals 14 residues. V was shortened by 4 bases and J by 12 bases, with 19 bases between the two germline ends. Germline V gene data show CDR1 as MNHEY and CDR2 as SVGEGT. CDR3 nucleotides: TGTGCCAGCAGTTCGGCAGGATCAGCTTCGTGGCAGTTCTTC. Amino acid sequence: CASSSAGSASWQFF.

The table lists this clonotype with a count of one. This chain joins TRBV11-2 and TRBJ2-2, with D possibly being TRBD2 (5 bases). The ends were cut back, 1 base at V and 7 bases at J, with 10 bases in the middle. The germline gives CDR1 SGHAT, CDR2 FQNNGV. CDR3 length: 14 residues. CDR3 nucleotides: TGTGCCAGCAGCTTAGCGGGATCTGACGGGGAGCTGTTTTTT. It is translated as CASSLAGSDGELFF.

The V and J genes are TRBV20-1 and TRBJ2-1, with 7 positions matching TRBD1. The junction had 7 bases not matched to a gene; V was cut back by 2 bases and J by 9 bases. This CDR3 has 13 residues. The V gene's germline CDR1 is DFQATT and CDR2 SNEGSKA (reference sequence). CDR3: CSARPNDRVEQFF. The DNA of the CDR3 is TGCAGTGCTAGACCGAACGACAGGGTTGAGCAGTTCTTC.

The chain recombines TRBV19 with TRBJ2-3, with D uncertain. Per the germline V gene, CDR1 is LNHDA and CDR2 is SQIVND (reference sequence). V lost 4 bases, J lost 6 bases, and 8 bases lay in between. CDR3 length: 12 amino acids. The CDR3, as DNA: TGTGCCAGTAGTACACTGGGGGATACGCAGTATTTT. Translation: CASSTLGDTQYF.

V gene TRBV5-1 combines with J gene TRBJ2-3; 7 bases are shared with TRBD1. Germline V gene sequence: CDR1 SGHRS, CDR2 YFSETQ. J was trimmed by 3 bases and V by 0 bases; bases with no gene match: 4. CDR3 length equals 15 residues. In DNA, the CDR3 is TGCGCCAGCAGCTTGGGAGGGGGCAAGACAGATACGCAGTATTTT. Its translation: CASSLGGGKTDTQYF.

The chain carries TRBV7-3 and TRBJ2-7; TRBD1 might be the D (7 bases). Trimming took off 5 bases at V and 6 bases at J, with 17 bases between the two ends. CDR1 SGHTA and CDR2 FQGTGA come from the germline V gene. This CDR3 spans 14 amino acids. As DNA, the CDR3 is TGTGCCAGCAGCCCCGGAGGAGGGGGCGGCGAGCAGTACTTC. Its protein product is CASSPGGGGGEQYF.

The chain has TRBV18 and TRBJ2-3; the D is unclear. Germline V gives CDR1 KGHSH, CDR2 LQKENI. This CDR3 is 14 amino acids long. V dropped 4 bases and J dropped 5 bases, with 13 bases sitting between them. The CDR3 DNA sequence: TGTGCCAGCTCACTCACACCATCCGGAGATACGCAGTATTTT. This encodes CASSLTPSGDTQYF.

This clonotype was recorded only once. The chain joins TRBV5-5 to TRBJ2-4; D is perhaps TRBD2 (6 bases). Trimming stripped 2 bases from V and 6 bases from J, with 15 bases between. Germline V gene sequence: CDR1 SGHKS, CDR2 YYEKEE (reference sequence). The CDR3 sequence is 15 residues long. The CDR3: CASSLRAGTLNIQYF. Written as DNA, the CDR3 is TGTGCCAGCAGCTTAAGGGCAGGGACTTTAAACATTCAGTACTTC.

The rearrangement uses TRBV6-5 and TRBJ2-2, with a possible D match to TRBD1 (6 bases). The CDR3 loop spans 15 amino acids. The germline gives CDR1 MNHEY, CDR2 SVGAGI. Trimming left V 11 bases short and J 4 bases short, with 20 bases between. The CDR3 loop reads CAASRGNHATGELFF. The CDR3 DNA reads TGTGCCGCCTCAAGGGGGAACCACGCCACCGGGGAGCTGTTTTTT.

Comments on this clonotype: A junction end diverges from the germline sequence, so it may reflect a read error. The V and J genes are TRBV7-3 and TRBJ2-5; D is unclear. CDR3 length: 13 residues. The germline V gene has CDR1 SGHTA and CDR2 FQGTGA. Here the CDR3 reads CASSLGSREAQYF. CDR3 DNA: TGTGCCAGCAGCTTAGGGTCAAGAGAGGCCCAGTACTTC.

V is TRBV24-1 and J is TRBJ2-1, with 10 bases lining up with TRBD1. CDR3 length: 16 residues. Trimming cost V 4 bases and J 2 bases; bases outside gene matches: 4. The germline gives CDR1 KGHDR, CDR2 SFDVKD. In nucleotides, the CDR3 is TGTGCCACCAGTGAAGGGGGACAGGGGCCCTACAATGAGCAGTTCTTC. This encodes CATSEGGQGPYNEQFF.

The count of this clonotype is one. The chain is built from TRBV12-3 or TRBV12-4 and TRBJ2-3; 9 bases are a match to TRBD2. Trimming took 5 bases from V and 4 from J; bases not matched to a gene: 4. This CDR3 has 14 amino acids. CDR3 nucleotide sequence: TGTGCCAGCAGTCCCCGGACTAGCGCAGATACGCAGTATTTT. Protein product: CASSPRTSADTQYF.

This chain links TRBV27 with TRBJ1-5; D is unclear. Per germline, CDR1 MNHEY and CDR2 SMNVEV (reference sequence). Deletions cut 1 base from V and 5 bases from J, with 6 bases between. The CDR3 loop spans 13 amino acids. The CDR3 sequence is CASSLWYDQPQHF. DNA of the CDR3: TGTGCCAGCAGTTTATGGTACGATCAGCCCCAGCATTTT.

DNA of the CDR3: TGTGCCAGCAGCTTAGAACGGGGGTCCTACAATGAGCAGTTCTTC. Its protein is CASSLERGSYNEQFF. This rearrangement joins TRBV7-2 to TRBJ2-1; possibly TRBD2 for D (6 bases). Germline CDR1 and CDR2: SGHTA and FQGNSA. There are 15 residues in the CDR3. V was cut by 1 base and J by 1 base, with 8 bases left in between.

The rearrangement links TRBV29-1 to TRBJ1-2, with D hard to call. The CDR3 is 10 amino acids. CDR1 and CDR2 from the germline V gene are SQVTM and ANQGSEA. V lost 5 bases and J 6 bases, leaving 7 bases between the germline ends. The CDR3 DNA is TGCAGCGTTTTTGGAGATGGCTACACCTTC. Protein sequence: CSVFGDGYTF.

This clonotype was observed a single time. The chain combines TRBV20-1 with TRBJ2-2; D is unresolved. This CDR3 has 11 amino acids. V lost 3 bases, J lost 5 bases, and 4 bases lay in between. CDR1 and CDR2 (germline): DFQATT, SNEGSKA (reference sequence). The CDR3 here is CSARETGELFF. The CDR3 DNA reads TGCAGTGCTAGGGAGACCGGGGAGCTGTTTTTT.

This sequence joins TRBV29-1 and TRBJ2-7; 9 bases match TRBD1. The CDR3 runs 13 residues. The J segment lost 3 bases and the V segment lost 4 bases, leaving 4 bases of the junction unmatched. Germline V CDR1 and CDR2: SQVTM, ANQGSEA. The CDR3 region has the DNA TGCAGCGTTGTCGGGACAGGGAGCTACGAGCAGTACTTC. This translates into CSVVGTGSYEQYF.